The T cell receptor beta chain described here comes from a study of T cell responses to AZD1222 COVID-19 vaccine. Findings of the study overall: CD4 TCRs covered the whole spike, strongest at regions 160-218 and 743-854.

A word on this clone: Its antigen is not known.

Germline V gene data show CDR1 as SGHRS and CDR2 as YFSETQ. Trimming took 6 bases from V and 2 from J, leaving 11 bases between them. The CDR3 has 13 residues. The data were produced by immunoSEQ multiplex PCR, yet TCRdb's version contains in-frame clones alone and is incomplete. The data show 90,000 to 150,000 clones, with 85% to 90% seen just once and 4.4% held by the top ten. The chain employs TRBV5-1 and TRBJ1-1; D is uncertain. This clonotype was obtained from an adult in good health. The sample in question was peripheral blood, obtained on day 0 of AZD1222 vaccination. Here the CDR3 reads CASMLGSNTEAFF. The CDR3 bases are TGCGCCAGCATGTTGGGTTCTAACACTGAAGCTTTCTTT.